These 26 T cell receptor beta chains were sequenced from one sample in a study of low-dose radiotherapy and immunotherapy resistance in tumors. TRAV- and TRBV-specific primers were used for first-strand cDNA, which covered alpha and beta chains. PCR amplification of the TCRs was performed with Phusion for 20 PCR cycles, and it relied on a constant-region primer together with a V-primer adapter. TCRdb passed the reads through MiXCR, listing each CDR3 protein once. The sample has 11,000 to 15,000 distinct CDR3 sequences, roughly half seen once. These receptors originate from a human donor with advanced metastatic prostate, ovarian, gallbladder or colorectal cancer (not recorded which). This table probably holds off-target reads from a library built for another chain.

The chain carries TRBV7-6 and TRBJ2-1, with D perhaps TRBD2 (6 bases). CDR1 and CDR2 (germline): SGHVS, FNYEAQ. The CDR3 sequence is 15 residues long. V was trimmed by 1 base and J by 0 bases, leaving 7 bases between them. This CDR3 is CASSLETSSYNEQFF. The CDR3 bases are TGTGCCAGCAGCTTAGAGACTAGCTCCTACAATGAGCAGTTCTTC.

The chain employs TRBV28 and TRBJ2-7; 7 bases are a match to TRBD1. CDR1 is MDHEN, CDR2 SYDVKM, per germline. Trimming removed 2 bases from V and 4 bases from J; junction bases left unmatched: 5. This CDR3 comprises 14 residues. For the CDR3, the DNA is TGTGCCAGCAGTTTAGGGGCAGGGGGATACGAGCAGTACTTC. This sequence encodes CASSLGAGGYEQYF.

The chain uses TRBV20-1 and TRBJ2-1; 7 positions match TRBD2. Germline V lookup: CDR1 DFQATT, CDR2 SNEGSKA (reference sequence). The trim removed 6 bases at V and 0 bases at J, leaving 8 bases unmatched. The CDR3 has 15 amino acids. CDR3 protein: CSAATSESSYNEQFF. The DNA for the CDR3 is TGCAGTGCCGCCACTAGCGAGAGCTCCTACAATGAGCAGTTCTTC.

The V gene is TRBV6-2 or TRBV6-3, the J gene TRBJ2-5, with D perhaps matching TRBD1 (6 bases). The CDR3 has 15 amino acids. The germline gives CDR1 MNHEY, CDR2 SVGEGT. The V and J ends lost 0 bases and 2 bases respectively, with 10 bases between them. CDR3 protein: CASSYSAGDQETQYF. In DNA form, the CDR3 reads TGTGCCAGCAGTTACTCGGCAGGGGATCAAGAGACCCAGTACTTC.

The chain uses TRBV12-3 or TRBV12-4 and TRBJ2-7; D remains unclear. V was cut by 8 bases and J by 2 bases, with 16 bases left in between. CDR3 length: 14 residues. CDR3 in DNA: TGTGCCAGCGCATTGTCCGCTACCACCTACGAGCAGTACTTC. Its protein product is CASALSATTYEQYF.

This clonotype was recorded a few times. The rearrangement uses TRBV20-1 and TRBJ2-3, with 15 bases fitting TRBD2. The CDR3 extends over 17 amino acids. V gave up 3 bases and J gave up 2 bases; unmatched junction bases: 6. CDR1 is DFQATT, CDR2 SNEGSKA, per germline (reference sequence). This CDR3 is CSASPGTSGGFTDTQYF. DNA of the CDR3: TGCAGTGCTAGCCCCGGGACTAGCGGGGGGTTCACAGATACGCAGTATTTT.

The chain is built from TRBV12-5 and TRBJ2-3; either TRBD1 or TRBD2 may fit D (5 bases each). The CDR3 runs to 14 residues. Germline V gene lookup returns CDR1 LGHNT and CDR2 FRNRAP. Trimming removed 4 bases at V and 2 bases at J, with 10 bases between. This chain's CDR3 is CASGSPGPTDTQYF. In DNA form, the CDR3 reads TGTGCTAGTGGTTCGCCGGGGCCCACAGATACGCAGTATTTT.

The genes are TRBV5-1 and TRBJ2-3; TRBD2 matches 11 bases. The CDR3 contains 16 residues. Germline CDR1 reads SGHRS; CDR2 reads YFSETQ. The V gene end was trimmed by 3 bases and the J gene end by 2 bases; junction bases not matched to a gene: 5. CDR3 sequence (DNA): TGCGCCAGCAGCTCGGGGACTAGCGGTTACACAGATACGCAGTATTTT. Translating gives CASSSGTSGYTDTQYF.

This clonotype came up a few times. V is TRBV5-6 and J is TRBJ2-2; 10 nucleotides line up with TRBD2. The CDR3 has 16 amino acids. Germline loops: CDR1 SGHDT, CDR2 YYEEEE. Trimming took 4 bases from V and 7 from J; bases not matched to a gene: 10. The CDR3 is CASSGGLARTDGELFF. The CDR3 DNA reads TGTGCCAGCAGCGGGGGACTAGCGCGAACAGACGGGGAGCTGTTTTTT.

This clonotype was observed a handful of times. The genes are TRBV12-2 and TRBJ2-1; the table's D call of TRBD1 was not tested on the DNA. TRBV12-2 is deemed a pseudogene. This CDR3 spans 15 amino acids. CDR3 sequence: CASSLAPSSYNEQFF. CDR3 nucleotide sequence: TGTGCCAGCAGCTTAGCCCCCTCTTCCTACAATGAGCAGTTCTTC.

V is TRBV15 and J is TRBJ1-5, with 7 positions matching TRBD1. The junction had 9 bases not matched to a gene; V was cut back by 4 bases and J by 6 bases. There are 15 residues in the CDR3. The V gene's germline CDR1 is LNHNV and CDR2 YYDKDF (reference sequence). CDR3 sequence reads: CATSTRQGGGQPQHF. The CDR3 DNA is TGTGCCACCAGCACACGACAGGGAGGAGGTCAGCCCCAGCATTTT. The whole variable domain, filled in from reference TRBV15 and TRBJ1-5, reads DAMVIQNPRYQVTQFGKPVTLSCSQTLNHNVMYWYQQKSSQAPKLLFHYYDKDFNNEADTPDNFQSRRPNTSFCFLDIRSPGLGDTAMYLCATSTRQGGGQPQHFGDGTRLSIL.

V usage is TRBV4-1 and J usage is TRBJ2-1; 8 bases agree with TRBD2. Germline V gives CDR1 MGHRA, CDR2 YSYEKL. The V and J ends lost 4 bases and 7 bases, in that order; junction bases with no gene match: 9. This CDR3 spans 15 amino acids. The DNA of the CDR3 is TGCGCCAGCAGCCCAAACCCGGGACTAGTGAATGAGCAGTTCTTC. Translation: CASSPNPGLVNEQFF.

The rearrangement joins TRBV28 to TRBJ1-2, with TRBD1 matching 10 bases. Germline CDR1 MDHEN, CDR2 SYDVKM. The CDR3 is 12 residues long. The CDR3 protein is CASTGGGYGYTF. CDR3 nucleotide sequence: TGTGCTTCGACAGGGGGCGGGTATGGCTACACCTTC.

This clonotype was seen only a few times. The chain joins TRBV7-9 to TRBJ2-2; D gene uncertain. This CDR3 has 14 residues. Germline loops: CDR1 SEHNR, CDR2 FQNEAQ (reference sequence). Trimming took off 8 bases at V and 7 bases at J, with 17 bases between the two ends. The CDR3, as DNA: TGTGCCAGCGGAGTCACCCGGTCGGGCGGGGAGCTGTTTTTT. This sequence encodes CASGVTRSGGELFF.

A few counts support this clonotype. V is TRBV9 and J is TRBJ2-1; D tentatively fits TRBD1 or TRBD2 (5 bases each). Trimming pared 4 bases from V and 4 bases from J, leaving 15 bases between. From germline, CDR1 is SGDLS and CDR2 YYNGEE. The CDR3 sequence is 15 residues long. The CDR3 DNA follows: TGTGCCAGCAGCTGGGCCGAGGGGTATTACAATGAGCAGTTCTTC. Protein: CASSWAEGYYNEQFF.

A few counts support this clonotype. This chain joins TRBV18 and TRBJ2-7, with 12 bases that match TRBD2. The CDR3 loop spans 14 amino acids. The trim removed 1 base at V and 6 bases at J, leaving 1 base unmatched. The germline V gene encodes CDR1 KGHSH and CDR2 LQKENI. CDR3 nucleotide sequence: TGTGCCAGCTCACCACAACTAGCGGGAGGCGAGCAGTACTTC. Its protein product is CASSPQLAGGEQYF.

This clonotype was seen a few times. V usage is TRBV28 and J usage is TRBJ2-7; 7 bases fit TRBD1. V shed 6 bases, J shed 3 bases, and the junction held 5 bases outside the gene matches. This CDR3 has 13 residues. The germline CDR1 and CDR2 sequences are MDHEN and SYDVKM. The CDR3 nucleotides read TGTGCCAGCAGGCCGGGACAGAGCTACGAGCAGTACTTC. This encodes CASRPGQSYEQYF.

This sequence joins TRBV19 and TRBJ2-1, with TRBD1 matching over 10 bases. The CDR3 totals 17 residues. Germline values: CDR1 LNHDA, CDR2 SQIVND (reference sequence). V shed 6 bases and J 4 bases; nucleotides not matched to a gene: 12. The CDR3 here is CASSSDRGRGDYNEQFF. The CDR3, as DNA: TGTGCCAGTAGCTCCGACAGGGGGCGGGGGGATTACAATGAGCAGTTCTTC.

This clonotype was detected once. This chain links TRBV19 with TRBJ2-2; TRBD1 might be the D (5 bases). Deletions cut 2 bases from V and 5 bases from J, with 6 bases between. The CDR3 is made up of 13 amino acids. The germline CDR1 and CDR2 sequences are LNHDA and SQIVND (reference sequence). Here the CDR3 reads CASSIKGTGELFF. The DNA of the CDR3 is TGTGCCAGTAGTATAAAGGGGACCGGGGAGCTGTTTTTT.

In DNA, the CDR3 is TGCGCCAGCAGCCCTTCCGGGGGCGAGACCTACGAGCAGTACTTC. Its protein product is CASSPSGGETYEQYF. The V call is TRBV5-1, the J call TRBJ2-7, with D perhaps being TRBD1 or TRBD2 (6 bases each). Between the trimmed V and J ends, which lost 4 bases and 2 bases, there was a span of 16 bases. The CDR3 contains 15 residues. CDR1 is SGHRS, CDR2 YFSETQ, per germline.

This clonotype was detected only once. This chain links TRBV24-1 with TRBJ2-2; 10 bases line up with TRBD1. The germline gives CDR1 KGHDR, CDR2 SFDVKD. J lost 6 bases, V lost 6 bases, and 9 bases had no gene match. The CDR3 length is 16 residues. The CDR3 DNA is TGTGCCACCAGTTCGACTGGACAGGGGGTTTCCGGGGAGCTGTTTTTT. Amino acids: CATSSTGQGVSGELFF.

V is TRBV18 and J is TRBJ1-5; D is unclear. Trimming pared 2 bases from V and 6 bases from J, leaving 8 bases between. There are 13 residues in the CDR3. The germline CDR1 and CDR2 sequences are KGHSH and LQKENI. DNA for the CDR3: TGTGCCAGCTCACCAGAACATGGTCAGCCCCAGCATTTT. This translates into CASSPEHGQPQHF. Filled out from reference TRBV18 and TRBJ1-5, the complete variable domain reads NAGVMQNPRHLVRRRGQEARLRCSPMKGHSHVYWYRQLPEEGLKFMVYLQKENIIDESGMPKERFSAEFPKEGPSILRIQQVVRGDSAAYFCASSPEHGQPQHFGDGTRLSIL.

The rearrangement links TRBV19 to TRBJ1-5; D ambiguous. Germline-derived CDR1 and CDR2 are LNHDA and SQIVND (reference sequence). The germline V and J ends were trimmed by 2 bases and 9 bases, with 8 bases remaining between them. This CDR3 region has 12 residues. CDR3 region: CASSIRERPQHF. The CDR3 nucleotides are TGTGCCAGTAGTATAAGGGAGCGGCCCCAGCATTTT.

This sequence joins TRBV20-1 and TRBJ2-7; 9 bases map to TRBD1. Trimming at V came to 3 bases and at J to 6 bases, leaving 3 bases not matched to a gene. Germline V CDR1 and CDR2: DFQATT, SNEGSKA (reference sequence). CDR3 size: 12 residues. DNA for the CDR3: TGCAGTGCTAGGACAGGGGGACCCGAGCAGTACTTC. This encodes CSARTGGPEQYF.

The rearrangement links TRBV29-1 to TRBJ2-2; TRBD1 or TRBD2 may be the D gene (6 bases each). V was trimmed by 7 bases and J by 1 base, leaving 10 bases between them. Germline V CDR1 and CDR2: SQVTM, ANQGSEA. The CDR3 is 13 amino acids. The DNA for the CDR3 is TGCAGCGCGAAGGGGGGGAACACCGGGGAGCTGTTTTTT. Its protein product is CSAKGGNTGELFF.

This chain links TRBV2 with TRBJ1-6; unclear D gene. This CDR3 spans 13 amino acids. Trimming shortened V by 1 base and J by 6 bases, and 4 bases separated the two germline ends. CDR1 is SNHLY and CDR2 is FYNNEI in the germline V gene. The CDR3 protein is CASSEGGNSPLHF. The CDR3 DNA reads as TGTGCCAGCAGTGAAGGAGGTAATTCACCCCTCCACTTT.